One sample yielded the 12 T cell receptor beta chains listed below, sequenced in a study of PD-1 blockade in classical Hodgkin lymphoma (dated by TCRdb to about 2020). Explained via the paper, the time point label denotes: cycle 2 day 1 (C2D1) of nivolumab. Every trial patient had relapsed following autologous stem cell transplantation, and prior brentuximab vedotin exposure was what differed among cohorts A, B and C. Receptor amplification or capture employed the immunoSEQ multiplex PCR assay. Here the immuneACCESS table is served through TCRdb, limited to in-frame sequences with V and J called. Missing clones are a known gap in these copies; in checked studies unresolved V genes cover under half, and the rest lacks a known reason. The sample table lists 75,000 to 100,000 clones, roughly 76% of them with a count of one. The ten largest clones take up around 15% of the sample. The sample here was peripheral blood mononuclear cells (PBMCs), taken before the second cycle of nivolumab. These receptors came from a human donor with classical Hodgkin lymphoma.

Only one count was recorded for this clone. The chain links TRBV10-3 to TRBJ2-5; weak D call: TRBD1 (5 bases). CDR3 size: 14 residues. Germline assignment: CDR1 ENHRY and CDR2 SYGVKD. V was pared by 3 bases and J by 4 bases, with 12 bases between. In DNA form, the CDR3 reads TGTGCCATCAGTGAACAACAGGACGGAGAGACCCAGTACTTC. This codes for CAISEQQDGETQYF.

V and J are TRBV28 and TRBJ1-2; a possible D gene is TRBD1 (6 bases). This CDR3 is built from 15 residues. The germline CDR1 and CDR2 sequences are MDHEN and SYDVKM. The V end lost 7 bases, the J end lost 3 bases, and 18 bases lay between the germline ends. The CDR3 region is CASNPGQRGHYGYTF. In DNA, the CDR3 is TGTGCCAGCAACCCAGGACAGCGCGGACACTATGGCTACACCTTC.

The sample holds one count of this clone. The CDR3 DNA reads as TGTGCCAGTAGTATTTTGGGCGGAAATAACAATCAGCCCCAGCATTTT. Its protein product is CASSILGGNNNQPQHF. The V gene is TRBV19, the J gene TRBJ1-5; D is uncertain. The CDR3 covers 16 residues. From germline, CDR1 is LNHDA and CDR2 SQIVND (reference sequence). Trimming left V 3 bases short and J 3 bases short, with 15 bases between.

The chain is built from TRBV7-9 and TRBJ2-7; TRBD2 agrees at 11 bases. Trimming took 3 bases from V and 5 from J; bases not matched to a gene: 9. CDR3 length equals 16 residues. Germline V gene sequence: CDR1 SEHNR, CDR2 FQNEAQ (reference sequence). The DNA of the CDR3 is TGTGCCAGCAGCTTGGGAAGACTAGCGGGAAGGGACGAGCAGTACTTC. It encodes CASSLGRLAGRDEQYF.

The gene calls are TRBV14 and TRBJ1-1; 7 positions agree with TRBD1. Trimming removed 2 bases from V and 8 bases from J; junction bases left unmatched: 11. Germline V gene data show CDR1 as SGHDN and CDR2 as FVKESK. This CDR3 comprises 15 residues. DNA for the CDR3: TGTGCCAGCAGCCAATCCGTCCCCGGGACAGCCGAAGCTTTCTTT. It encodes CASSQSVPGTAEAFF.

J is TRBJ1-4 and V is TRBV29-1, with 9 bases aligning to TRBD1. The CDR3 runs to 13 residues. Unmatched junction bases numbered 8, after V lost 7 bases and J lost 8 bases. The germline gives CDR1 SQVTM, CDR2 ANQGSEA. The CDR3 reads CSANRGLGEKLFF. Here the CDR3 DNA reads TGCAGCGCGAACAGGGGGCTGGGAGAAAAACTGTTTTTT.

This clone was observed a few times. This chain connects TRBV27 to TRBJ2-7; no firm D call. This CDR3 has 13 amino acids. V lost 0 bases and J 2 bases, leaving 5 bases between the germline ends. Germline CDR1 is MNHEY and CDR2 is SMNVEV (reference sequence). As DNA, the CDR3 is TGTGCCAGCAGTTTATCGGCCCCCTACGAGCAGTACTTC. Its protein product is CASSLSAPYEQYF.

The gene calls are TRBV6-6 and TRBJ2-7; no definite D call. The germline gives CDR1 MNHNY, CDR2 SVGAGI (reference sequence). The CDR3 consists of 13 residues. V was pared by 6 bases and J by 0 bases, with 9 bases between. The CDR3 spells CASSPGYSYEQYF. The CDR3, as DNA: TGTGCCAGCAGCCCGGGTTACTCCTACGAGCAGTACTTC.

This rearrangement joins TRBV6-6 to TRBJ1-5, with unresolved D. The CDR3 covers 15 residues. CDR1 MNHNY and CDR2 SVGAGI come from the germline V gene (reference sequence). Between the trimmed V and J ends, which lost 2 bases and 3 bases, there was a span of 11 bases. The CDR3 region is CASSYRAAPNQPQHF. DNA for the CDR3: TGTGCCAGCAGTTACAGGGCAGCCCCCAATCAGCCCCAGCATTTT.

This chain links TRBV19 with TRBJ1-1, with D tentatively TRBD1 (6 bases). The V end lost 5 bases, the J end lost 0 bases, and 10 bases lay between the germline ends. CDR3 length equals 14 residues. CDR1 is LNHDA and CDR2 is SQIVND in the germline V gene (reference sequence). The CDR3 DNA reads as TGTGCCAGTAGTGTTCAGGGGATGAACACTGAAGCTTTCTTT. It translates to CASSVQGMNTEAFF.

The CDR3 sequence: CAISSSEFYEQYF. The CDR3 DNA is TGTGCCATCAGTTCTAGCGAGTTCTACGAGCAGTACTTC. The rearrangement uses TRBV10-3 and TRBJ2-7; a weak D match, TRBD2 (6 bases). Trimming left V 5 bases short and J 3 bases short, with 11 bases between. The CDR3 totals 13 residues. Germline assignment: CDR1 ENHRY and CDR2 SYGVKD.

The chain couples TRBV10-3 to TRBJ2-7, with 8 positions matching TRBD2. Germline V gene sequence: CDR1 ENHRY, CDR2 SYGVKD. The trim removed 1 base at V and 5 bases at J, leaving 13 bases unmatched. There are 17 residues in the CDR3. The CDR3 DNA sequence: TGTGCCATCAGTGAGTATACACCAAGCGGGAGAGGCGACGAGCAGTACTTC. This encodes CAISEYTPSGRGDEQYF.